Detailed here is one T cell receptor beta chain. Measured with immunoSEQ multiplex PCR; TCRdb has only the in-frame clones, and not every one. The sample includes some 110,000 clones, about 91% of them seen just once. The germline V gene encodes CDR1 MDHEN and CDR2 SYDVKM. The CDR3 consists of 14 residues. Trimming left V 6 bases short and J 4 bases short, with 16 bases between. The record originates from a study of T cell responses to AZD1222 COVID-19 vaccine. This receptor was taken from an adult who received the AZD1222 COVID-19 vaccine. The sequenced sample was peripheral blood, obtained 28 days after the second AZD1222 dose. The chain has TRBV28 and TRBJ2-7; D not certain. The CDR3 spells CASSSPIGRYEQYF. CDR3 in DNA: TGTGCCAGCAGCTCTCCTATAGGACGTTACGAGCAGTACTTC.